Below, 28 T cell receptor beta chains from the same sample are listed, as sequenced in a study of long-term antiretroviral therapy in people with HIV. The assay used was immunoSEQ (version v3.0), run at survey level. Libraries were prepared by immunoSEQ multiplex PCR; TCRdb keeps only in-frame clonotypes and omits some of them. The sample consists of some 31,000 clones, roughly 87% of them appearing once. The specimen was unsorted PBMCs, collected 1.1 years after starting antiretroviral therapy. These receptors came from a man aged 18-30 years with HIV.

This clone was found a few times. This rearrangement joins TRBV5-1 to TRBJ1-1, with unresolved D. The CDR3 sequence is 13 residues long. The germline V gene has CDR1 SGHRS and CDR2 YFSETQ. The V end lost 0 bases, the J end lost 5 bases, and 8 bases lay between the germline ends. The CDR3 DNA follows: TGCGCCAGCAGCTTGGAAGGGTGGACTGAAGCTTTCTTT. Encoded protein: CASSLEGWTEAFF.

V is TRBV5-1 and J is TRBJ2-2; D may be TRBD2 (6 bases). The CDR3 consists of 14 residues. Trimming removed 6 bases at V and 4 bases at J, with 13 bases between. Germline V CDR1 and CDR2: SGHRS, YFSETQ. The CDR3 loop reads CASTRMGGTGELFF. CDR3 nucleotides: TGCGCCAGCACCCGAATGGGGGGCACCGGGGAGCTGTTTTTT.

The CDR3 sequence: CASSLRQGPNPNYGYTF. Written as DNA, the CDR3 is TGCGCCAGCAGCCTAAGACAGGGACCCAATCCTAACTATGGCTACACCTTC. V is TRBV4-1 and J is TRBJ1-2, with 7 bases matching TRBD1. The V and J ends lost 4 bases and 0 bases, in that order; junction bases with no gene match: 11. The CDR3 has 17 residues. CDR1 and CDR2 (germline): MGHRA, YSYEKL.

This clone turned up a few times. The V and J genes are TRBV27 and TRBJ1-6; D not certain. The CDR3 covers 13 residues. Trimming removed 5 bases at V and 9 bases at J, with 11 bases between. Looked up from germline, CDR1 is MNHEY and CDR2 is SMNVEV (reference sequence). As DNA, the CDR3 is TGTGCCAGCAGTGGGCGGGGTGGTTCACCCCTCCACTTT. It codes for CASSGRGGSPLHF.

The J gene is TRBJ1-6, the V gene TRBV5-4; tentatively, D is TRBD1 (6 bases). Germline values: CDR1 SGHNT, CDR2 YYREEE (reference sequence). V was shortened by 2 bases and J by 6 bases, with 15 bases between the two germline ends. The CDR3 is 16 amino acids. The CDR3 region is CASSFLRGGGNSPLHF. CDR3 nucleotide sequence: TGTGCCAGCAGCTTTCTCAGGGGAGGGGGTAATTCACCCCTCCACTTT.

The chain carries TRBV21-1 and TRBJ2-7; TRBD2 is taken as the D call from the table, unchecked against the DNA. TRBV21-1 is described as a pseudogene. The CDR3 is 16 amino acids. The CDR3 loop reads CASSKGGTSKAYEQYF. The DNA of the CDR3 is TGTGCCAGCAGCAAAGGCGGGACTAGTAAAGCCTACGAGCAGTACTTC.

The rearrangement links TRBV19 to TRBJ2-3, with unresolved D. This CDR3 has 14 amino acids. V was pared by 6 bases and J by 1 base, with 11 bases between. CDR1 LNHDA and CDR2 SQIVND come from the germline V gene (reference sequence). CDR3 sequence (DNA): TGTGCCAGTAGGGAAGCGTGGGGCACAGATACGCAGTATTTT. As protein: CASREAWGTDTQYF.

The rearrangement joins TRBV29-1 to TRBJ1-1; D is ambiguous. V dropped 2 bases and J dropped 2 bases, with 9 bases sitting between them. CDR1 SQVTM and CDR2 ANQGSEA come from the germline V gene. The CDR3 extends over 13 amino acids. CDR3 sequence: CSVELGRNTEAFF. Here the CDR3 DNA reads TGCAGCGTTGAATTGGGTCGAAACACTGAAGCTTTCTTT.

Remarks on this clone: Other DNA sequences in the sample encode the same CDR3. J is TRBJ1-4 and V is TRBV5-6; D uncertain. Germline CDR1 is SGHDT and CDR2 is YYEEEE. This CDR3 is 14 amino acids long. V was cut by 1 base and J by 0 bases, with 4 bases left in between. The CDR3 reads CASSLIATNEKLFF. The CDR3 DNA reads as TGTGCCAGCAGCTTGATCGCAACTAATGAAAAACTGTTTTTT.

This chain joins TRBV11-2 and TRBJ1-1; D possibly corresponds to TRBD1 (6 bases). This CDR3 region has 17 residues. V lost 5 bases to trimming and J lost 0 bases, with 19 bases between them. The germline V gene has CDR1 SGHAT and CDR2 FQNNGV. CDR3 bases: TGTGCCAGCAGCCCGGAACCAGGACAGTACCTGAACACTGAAGCTTTCTTT. Encoded protein: CASSPEPGQYLNTEAFF.

This chain links TRBV27 with TRBJ2-6; the D is unclear. Trimming stripped 9 bases from V and 1 base from J, with 1 base between. Germline CDR1 reads MNHEY; CDR2 reads SMNVEV (reference sequence). The CDR3 runs 11 residues. The CDR3 loop is CASSGANVLTF. CDR3 in DNA: TGTGCCAGTTCTGGGGCCAACGTCCTGACTTTC.

CDR3 in DNA: TGTGCCAGCAGCTTAGGGCGGTCTGGCAGGAATCAGCCCCAGCATTTT. It specifies CASSLGRSGRNQPQHF. The rearrangement uses TRBV7-9 and TRBJ1-5; no clear D. Germline V CDR1 and CDR2: SEHNR, FQNEAQ (reference sequence). V was pared by 1 base and J by 4 bases, with 14 bases between. This CDR3 region has 16 residues. Using reference TRBV7-9 and TRBJ1-5 for the parts outside the CDR3, the full variable domain is DTGVSQNPRHKITKRGQNVTFRCDPISEHNRLYWYRQTLGQGPEFLTYFQNEAQLEKSRLLSDRFSAERPKGSFSTLEIQRTEQGDSAMYLCASSLGRSGRNQPQHFGDGTRLSIL.

The CDR3 reads CASSPHGLDGELFF. The CDR3 DNA follows: TGTGCCAGCAGCCCACACGGACTGGACGGGGAGCTGTTTTTT. The V call is TRBV9, the J call TRBJ2-2, with D maybe TRBD2 (5 bases). The length of the CDR3 is 14 residues. Germline lookup yields CDR1 SGDLS and CDR2 YYNGEE. V lost 4 bases, J lost 7 bases, and 14 bases lay in between.

This rearrangement joins TRBV9 to TRBJ2-3; 14 bases fit TRBD2. CDR3 size: 16 residues. Germline V gives CDR1 SGDLS, CDR2 YYNGEE. J lost 3 bases, V lost 2 bases, and 2 bases had no gene match. The chain's CDR3 is CASSVGLAGETDTQYF. CDR3 coding DNA: TGTGCCAGCAGCGTGGGACTAGCGGGGGAAACAGATACGCAGTATTTT.

This chain connects TRBV9 to TRBJ2-1; 7 nucleotides align to TRBD2. Trimming removed 0 bases from V and 3 bases from J; junction bases left unmatched: 6. The CDR3 contains 16 residues. Germline CDR1 and CDR2: SGDLS and YYNGEE. The CDR3 coding sequence is TGTGCCAGCAGCGTAGGGTCCCTAGCGGTCTACAATGAGCAGTTCTTC. Protein product: CASSVGSLAVYNEQFF.

CDR3 protein: CASSETGRNQPQHF. The CDR3 bases are TGTGCCAGCAGTGAAACAGGTCGCAATCAGCCCCAGCATTTT. The chain carries TRBV2 and TRBJ1-5; D is perhaps TRBD1 (5 bases). The germline V and J ends were trimmed by 2 bases and 2 bases, with 7 bases remaining between them. Germline lookup yields CDR1 SNHLY and CDR2 FYNNEI. The CDR3 spans 14 residues.

This clone was counted between two and nine times. This chain uses TRBV27 with TRBJ1-1, with no clear D. CDR1 and CDR2 from the germline V gene are MNHEY and SMNVEV (reference sequence). Trimming pared 4 bases from V and 1 base from J, leaving 7 bases between. CDR3 length equals 13 residues. CDR3 DNA: TGTGCCAGCAGTTGGGCTTGGAACACTGAAGCTTTCTTT. This codes for CASSWAWNTEAFF.

This clone turned up a few times. The chain combines TRBV4-1 with TRBJ1-4; 8 bases align to TRBD1. CDR3 size: 14 residues. Germline loops: CDR1 MGHRA, CDR2 YSYEKL. The ends lost 5 bases at V and 8 bases at J; junction bases unmatched: 7. The CDR3 nucleotides read TGCGCCAGCAGCGCGGACAGGGAAAGAGAAAAACTGTTTTTT. Protein: CASSADREREKLFF.

The rearrangement uses TRBV19 and TRBJ2-7; 7 bases map to TRBD1. CDR3 length equals 14 residues. With V trimmed by 5 bases and J by 0 bases, 4 bases remained unmatched. Germline V gene lookup returns CDR1 LNHDA and CDR2 SQIVND (reference sequence). The chain's CDR3 is CASSWGQSSYEQYF. CDR3 sequence (DNA): TGTGCCAGTAGTTGGGGACAGTCCTCCTACGAGCAGTACTTC.

This clone was observed a handful of times. This chain joins TRBV28 and TRBJ2-7; no reliable D call. The CDR3 runs to 13 residues. Trimming pared 3 bases from V and 3 bases from J, leaving 9 bases between. In germline, CDR1 is MDHEN, CDR2 SYDVKM. DNA for the CDR3: TGTGCCAGCAGTTTGGGGATCGGCTACGAGCAGTACTTC. Translating gives CASSLGIGYEQYF.

The chain links TRBV19 to TRBJ2-2; 9 bases match TRBD1. The V gene end was trimmed by 5 bases and the J gene end by 6 bases; junction bases not matched to a gene: 4. The germline CDR1 and CDR2 sequences are LNHDA and SQIVND (reference sequence). The CDR3 is 14 amino acids. CDR3 region: CASSPGQGPGELFF. CDR3 sequence (DNA): TGTGCCAGTAGTCCGGGACAGGGTCCCGGGGAGCTGTTTTTT.

This clone was observed once. The chain employs TRBV7-2 and TRBJ2-1, with 15 bases identical to TRBD2. The CDR3 has 19 residues. Germline V gene lookup returns CDR1 SGHTA and CDR2 FQGNSA. With 5 bases clipped from V and 0 bases from J, the junction kept 8 bases outside the gene matches. CDR3 residues: CASSQGLAGGTSSYNEQFF. The CDR3 region has the DNA TGTGCCAGCAGCCAGGGACTAGCGGGGGGTACTAGCTCCTACAATGAGCAGTTCTTC. Together with reference TRBV7-2 and TRBJ2-1, the CDR3 gives the full variable domain: GAGVSQSPSNKVTEKGKDVELRCDPISGHTALYWYRQSLGQGLEFLIYFQGNSAPDKSGLPSDRFSAERTGGSVSTLTIQRTQQEDSAVYLCASSQGLAGGTSSYNEQFFGPGTRLTVL.

V is TRBV4-2 and J is TRBJ2-3; 7 positions match TRBD1. Germline loops: CDR1 LGHNA, CDR2 YNFKEQ. The CDR3 length is 15 residues. V was pared by 4 bases and J by 2 bases, with 6 bases of the junction left unmatched. The chain's CDR3 is CASSRKQGNTDTQYF. CDR3 nucleotide sequence: TGTGCCAGCAGCCGCAAACAGGGGAACACAGATACGCAGTATTTT.

The chain links TRBV12-2 to TRBJ1-4. TRBV12-2 is given as a pseudogene. CDR3 size: 14 residues. The CDR3 DNA reads TGTGCAAGTCGCTTATGGGGGATTAATGAAAAACTGTTTTTT. Translating gives CASRLWGINEKLFF.

This sequence joins TRBV11-1 and TRBJ1-4; 7 bases are shared with TRBD1. V lost 4 bases, J lost 4 bases, and 9 bases stayed unmatched. CDR1 and CDR2 from the germline V gene are SGHAT and FQDESV (reference sequence). This CDR3 is 16 amino acids long. The CDR3: CASSSHPGQLNEKLFF. Written as DNA, the CDR3 is TGTGCCAGCAGCTCGCACCCGGGACAGCTTAATGAAAAACTGTTTTTT. The variable domain in full, with the rest retrieved from reference TRBV11-1 and TRBJ1-4, is EAEVAQSPRYKITEKSQAVAFWCDPISGHATLYWYRQILGQGPELLVQFQDESVVDDSQLPKDRFSAERLKGVDSTLKIQPAELGDSAMYLCASSSHPGQLNEKLFFGSGTQLSVL.

This clone is a singleton in its sample. This rearrangement joins TRBV7-2 to TRBJ2-7; TRBD1 agrees at 9 bases. Germline V lookup: CDR1 SGHTA, CDR2 FQGNSA. V dropped 5 bases and J dropped 3; count of bases not matched to a gene: 5. This CDR3 region has 14 residues. The CDR3 region has the DNA TGTGCCAGCAGCCCCCCGACAGGGGGCTACGAGCAGTACTTC. Residues: CASSPPTGGYEQYF. Looking up the rest from reference TRBV7-2 and TRBJ2-7 gives the full variable domain: GAGVSQSPSNKVTEKGKDVELRCDPISGHTALYWYRQSLGQGLEFLIYFQGNSAPDKSGLPSDRFSAERTGGSVSTLTIQRTQQEDSAVYLCASSPPTGGYEQYFGPGTRLTVT.

The chain uses TRBV6-5 and TRBJ2-3; 12 bases line up with TRBD2. This CDR3 has 15 amino acids. Germline lookup yields CDR1 MNHEY and CDR2 SVGAGI. Trimming cost V 6 bases and J 4 bases; bases outside gene matches: 5. CDR3 sequence: CASRPLAGGSDTQYF. The DNA of the CDR3 is TGTGCCAGCAGACCACTAGCGGGGGGCTCAGATACGCAGTATTTT.

The V call is TRBV29-1, the J call TRBJ2-7, with 8 bases that match TRBD1. This CDR3 comprises 13 residues. The germline V gene has CDR1 SQVTM and CDR2 ANQGSEA. J gave up 2 bases and V 7 bases, and 7 bases lay outside the gene matches. This CDR3 is CSARGRVTYEQYF. The DNA of the CDR3 is TGCAGCGCCAGGGGGCGGGTCACCTACGAGCAGTACTTC.